This T cell receptor beta chain emerged from a study of blood T cell repertoires in COVID-19. About the research overall: Italy, Spain and the United States were the sources of the convalescent and acute COVID-19 samples. T cells, B-cell-depleted T cells, or PBMCs supplied cDNA or gDNA.

The CDR3 extends over 12 amino acids. CDR1 LGHDT and CDR2 YNNKEL come from the germline V gene (reference sequence). The V end was cut by 2 bases, the J end by 15 bases, with 14 bases between. Profiling relied on immunoSEQ multiplex PCR, and the TCRdb table lists in-frame clones only, not all of them. The sample contains about 190,000 clones, approximately 78% of which appear only once. Source material: peripheral blood. The source is a woman of 80 years or more with active or convalescent COVID-19. The V call is TRBV3-1 (or the pseudogene TRBV3-2), the J call TRBJ2-4; D is perhaps TRBD2 (6 bases). As DNA, the CDR3 is TGTGCCAGCAGCCAATATGGGACTTCCCCGTACTTC. This encodes CASSQYGTSPYF.